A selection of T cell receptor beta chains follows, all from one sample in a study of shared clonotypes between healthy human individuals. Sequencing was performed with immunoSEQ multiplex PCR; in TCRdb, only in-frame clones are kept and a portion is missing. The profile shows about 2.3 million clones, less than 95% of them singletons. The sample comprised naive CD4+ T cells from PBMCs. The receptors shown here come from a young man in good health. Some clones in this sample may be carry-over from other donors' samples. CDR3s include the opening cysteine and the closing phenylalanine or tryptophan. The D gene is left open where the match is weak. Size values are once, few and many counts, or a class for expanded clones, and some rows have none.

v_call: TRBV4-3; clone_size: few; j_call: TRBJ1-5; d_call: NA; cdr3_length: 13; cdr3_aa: CASSQDPYQPQHF; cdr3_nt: TGCGCCAGCAGCCAAGATCCCTATCAGCCCCAGCATTTT
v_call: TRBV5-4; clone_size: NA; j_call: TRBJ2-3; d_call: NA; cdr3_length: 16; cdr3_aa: CASSIPAGPSTDTQYF; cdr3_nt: TGTGCCAGCAGCATCCCGGCGGGCCCTAGCACAGATACGCAGTATTTT
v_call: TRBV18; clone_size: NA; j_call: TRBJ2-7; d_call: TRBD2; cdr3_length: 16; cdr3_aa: CASSPASGRTSYEQYF; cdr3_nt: TGTGCCAGCTCACCAGCTAGCGGGAGGACCTCCTACGAGCAGTACTTC
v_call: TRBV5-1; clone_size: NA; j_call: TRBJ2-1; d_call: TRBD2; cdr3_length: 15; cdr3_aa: CASSFLAGFSDEQFF; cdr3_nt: TGCGCCAGCAGCTTCCTAGCGGGATTTTCTGATGAGCAGTTCTTC
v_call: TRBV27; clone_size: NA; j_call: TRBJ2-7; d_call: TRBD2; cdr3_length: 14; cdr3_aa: CASKTSGTFSEQYF; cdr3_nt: TGTGCCAGCAAGACTAGCGGCACGTTTAGCGAGCAGTACTTC
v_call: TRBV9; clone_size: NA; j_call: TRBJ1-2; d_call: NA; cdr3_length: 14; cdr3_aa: CASSAGRPVYGYTF; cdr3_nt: TGTGCCAGCAGCGCCGGACGCCCCGTCTATGGCTACACCTTC
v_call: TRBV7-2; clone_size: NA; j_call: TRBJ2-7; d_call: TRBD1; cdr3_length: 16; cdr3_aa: CASSLGGTGGFYEQYF; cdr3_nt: TGTGCCAGCAGCTTAGGGGGGACAGGGGGTTTCTACGAGCAGTACTTC
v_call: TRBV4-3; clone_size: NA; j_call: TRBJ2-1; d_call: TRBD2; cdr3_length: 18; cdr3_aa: CASSRGVAGVSGGNEQFF; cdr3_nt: TGCGCCAGCAGCCGCGGGGTAGCGGGAGTGTCCGGGGGCAATGAGCAGTTCTTC
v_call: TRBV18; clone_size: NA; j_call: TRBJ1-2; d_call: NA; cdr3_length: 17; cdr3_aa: CASSLSFEKPAGYGYTF; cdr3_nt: TGTGCCAGCTCACTATCTTTCGAGAAGCCAGCGGGGTATGGCTACACCTTC
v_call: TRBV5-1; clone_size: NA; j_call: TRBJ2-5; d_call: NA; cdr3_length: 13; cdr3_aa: CASSLGGQETQYF; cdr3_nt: TGCGCCAGCAGCTTGGGGGGCCAAGAGACCCAGTACTTC
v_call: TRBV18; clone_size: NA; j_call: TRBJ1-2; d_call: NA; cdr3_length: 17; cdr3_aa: CASSPRTSGEINYGYTF; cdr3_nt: TGTGCCAGCTCACCAAGGACTAGTGGGGAGATTAACTATGGCTACACCTTC
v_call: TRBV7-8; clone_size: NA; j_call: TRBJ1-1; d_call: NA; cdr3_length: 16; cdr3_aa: CASSTQAREVVAEAFF; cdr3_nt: TGTGCCAGCAGCACACAAGCCCGGGAAGTGGTCGCTGAAGCTTTCTTT
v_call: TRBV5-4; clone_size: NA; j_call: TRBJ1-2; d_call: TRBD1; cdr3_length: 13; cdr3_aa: CASSPGGTAGYTF; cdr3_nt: TGTGCCAGCAGCCCGGGGGGGACAGCAGGCTACACCTTC
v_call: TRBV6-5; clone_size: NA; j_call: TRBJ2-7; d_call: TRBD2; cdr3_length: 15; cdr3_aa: CASSRLAGRTYEQYF; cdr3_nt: TGTGCCAGCAGTCGACTAGCGGGACGGACGTACGAGCAGTACTTC
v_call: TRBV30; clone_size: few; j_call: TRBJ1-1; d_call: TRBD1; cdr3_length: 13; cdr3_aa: CAWSLQQGTEAFF; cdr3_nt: TGTGCCTGGAGTCTCCAACAGGGGACTGAAGCTTTCTTT
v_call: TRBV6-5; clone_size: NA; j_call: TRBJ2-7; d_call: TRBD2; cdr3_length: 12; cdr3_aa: CATKREGRTQYF; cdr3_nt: TGTGCCACAAAGCGGGAGGGGAGGACGCAGTACTTC
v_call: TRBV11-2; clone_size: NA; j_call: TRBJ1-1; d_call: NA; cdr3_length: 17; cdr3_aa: CASSPGGRGQTNTEAFF; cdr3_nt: TGTGCCAGCAGCCCCGGAGGTAGGGGACAAACGAACACTGAAGCTTTCTTT
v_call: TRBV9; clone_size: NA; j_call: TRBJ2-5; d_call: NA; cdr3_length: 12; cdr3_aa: CASSRREETQYF; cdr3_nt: TGTGCCAGCAGCAGAAGGGAAGAGACCCAGTACTTC
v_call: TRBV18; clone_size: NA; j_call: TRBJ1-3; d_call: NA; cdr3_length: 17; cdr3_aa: CASSPRQAATTGNTIYF; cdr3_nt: TGTGCCAGCTCACCACGACAGGCCGCGACGACTGGAAACACCATATATTTT
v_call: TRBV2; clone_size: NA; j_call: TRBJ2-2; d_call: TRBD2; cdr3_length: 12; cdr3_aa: CASSSGAGELFF; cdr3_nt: TGTGCCAGCAGTAGCGGGGCCGGGGAGCTGTTTTTT
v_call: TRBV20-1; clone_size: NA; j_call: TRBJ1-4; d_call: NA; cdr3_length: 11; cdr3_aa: CSAVTGEKLFF; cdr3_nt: TGCAGTGCTGTTACAGGGGAAAAACTGTTTTTT
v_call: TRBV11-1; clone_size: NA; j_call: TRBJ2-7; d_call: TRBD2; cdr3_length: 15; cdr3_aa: CASSSGLDGSYEQYF; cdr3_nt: TGTGCCAGCAGCTCAGGACTAGACGGCTCCTACGAGCAGTACTTC
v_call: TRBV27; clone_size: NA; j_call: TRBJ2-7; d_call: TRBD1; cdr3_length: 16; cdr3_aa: CASSRYRGRASYEQYF; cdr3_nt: TGTGCCAGCAGTAGATACAGGGGGCGCGCCTCCTACGAGCAGTACTTC
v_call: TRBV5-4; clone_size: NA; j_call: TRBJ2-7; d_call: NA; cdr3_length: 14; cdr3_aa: CASSQRPEGYEQYF; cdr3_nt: TGCGCCAGCAGCCAACGACCAGAGGGCTACGAGCAGTACTTC
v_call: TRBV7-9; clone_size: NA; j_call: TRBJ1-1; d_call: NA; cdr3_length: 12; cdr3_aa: CASSPDRGEAFF; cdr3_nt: TGTGCCAGCAGCCCTGATAGGGGTGAAGCTTTCTTT
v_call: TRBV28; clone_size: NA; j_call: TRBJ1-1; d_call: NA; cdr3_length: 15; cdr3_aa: CASSHGMKFGTEAFF; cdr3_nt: TGTGCCAGCAGCCATGGGATGAAGTTCGGCACTGAAGCTTTCTTT
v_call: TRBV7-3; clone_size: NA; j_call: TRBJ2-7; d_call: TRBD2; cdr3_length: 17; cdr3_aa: CASSLTGGTSRRGEQYF; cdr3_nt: TGTGCCAGCAGCTTAACCGGTGGGACTAGCCGGAGGGGCGAGCAGTACTTC
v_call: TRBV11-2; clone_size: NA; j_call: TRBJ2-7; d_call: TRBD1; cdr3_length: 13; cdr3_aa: CASSIGTGPEQYF; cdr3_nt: TGTGCCAGCAGCATAGGGACAGGGCCCGAGCAGTACTTC
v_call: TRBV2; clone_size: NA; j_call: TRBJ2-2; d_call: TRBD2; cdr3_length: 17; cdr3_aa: CASSVTSGIVNTGELFF; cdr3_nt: TGTGCCAGCAGTGTGACTAGCGGGATAGTCAACACCGGGGAGCTGTTTTTT